There are a few counts of the clone carrying this T cell receptor (beta chain). The time point denotes: patch test 2, 6 weeks after DPC sensitization. The treatment was: therapeutic diphenylcyclopropenone sensitization with weekly scalp DPC. TCRdb re-called the RACE reads with MiXCR, one entry per CDR3 protein. The table records fewer than 80,000 distinct CDR3 sequences, under 13% of them present only once. The length of the CDR3 is 15 residues. The V gene's germline CDR1 is SGDLS and CDR2 YYNGEE. The J segment lost 7 bases and the V segment lost 3 bases, leaving 8 bases of the junction unmatched. This sample is drawn from a study of human T cells and chemical hapten exposure.

Sequenced here: whole blood, sampled in connection with sensitization to the hapten diphenylcyclopropenone (DPC). The TCR was taken from a woman aged 50 to 60 with alopecia areata. Some clones in this sample may be carry-over from other donors' samples. V usage is TRBV9 and J usage is TRBJ1-4, with 8 nucleotides matching TRBD1. The DNA of the CDR3 is TGTGCCAGCAGCGCCGAGGACAGGGAAGGTGAAAAACTGTTTTTT. This sequence encodes CASSAEDREGEKLFF. The whole variable domain, filled in from reference TRBV9 and TRBJ1-4, reads DSGVTQTPKHLITATGQRVTLRCSPRSGDLSVYWYQQSLDQGLQFLIQYYNGEERAKGNILERFSAQQFPDLHSELNLSSLELGDSALYFCASSAEDREGEKLFFGSGTQLSVL.